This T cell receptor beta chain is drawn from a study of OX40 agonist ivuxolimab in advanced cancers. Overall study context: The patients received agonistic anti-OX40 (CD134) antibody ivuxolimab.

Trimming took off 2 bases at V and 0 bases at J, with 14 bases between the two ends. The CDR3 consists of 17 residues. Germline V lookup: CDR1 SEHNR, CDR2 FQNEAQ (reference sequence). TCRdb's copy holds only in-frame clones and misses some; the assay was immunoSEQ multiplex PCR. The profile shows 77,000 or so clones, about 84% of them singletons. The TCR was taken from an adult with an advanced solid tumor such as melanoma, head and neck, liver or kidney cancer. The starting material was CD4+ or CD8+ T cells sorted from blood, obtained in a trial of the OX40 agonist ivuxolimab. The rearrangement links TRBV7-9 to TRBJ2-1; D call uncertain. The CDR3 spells CASSLKKTRSSYNEQFF. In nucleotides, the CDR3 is TGTGCCAGCAGCTTAAAGAAGACCAGGAGCTCCTACAATGAGCAGTTCTTC.